The sample holds a few counts of the clone carrying this T cell receptor beta chain. These data are taken from a study of T-cell reconstitution after alpha-beta-depleted transplantation in children. Library preparation (for TCRbeta) was performed with unique molecular identifiers. TCRdb itself ran the PCR reads through MiXCR, one entry per CDR3 protein. The table has around 500,000 distinct CDR3 sequences, about an eighth seen once. The CDR3 has 14 amino acids. Looked up from germline, CDR1 is SGHVS and CDR2 is FNYEAQ. V was clipped by 4 bases and J by 2 bases, with 6 bases between them. V and J are TRBV7-6 and TRBJ2-6; D is possibly TRBD2 (5 bases). This TCR derives from a human donor who donated a stem cell graft to a child with combined immunodeficiency. The source was PBMCs from the stem cell graft donor, collected from the stem cell graft. DNA of the CDR3: TGTGCCAGCAGCTCCGGGGCTGGGGCCAACGTCCTGACTTTC. Its protein is CASSSGAGANVLTF. Drawing the rest from reference TRBV7-6 and TRBJ2-6, the complete variable domain is GAGVSQSPRYKVTKRGQDVALRCDPISGHVSLYWYRQALGQGPEFLTYFNYEAQQDKSGLPNDRFSAERPEGSISTLTIQRTEQRDSAMYRCASSSGAGANVLTFGAGSRLTVL.